This passage covers 27 T cell receptor beta chains from one sample sequenced in a study of T cell responses to AZD1222 COVID-19 vaccine (dated by TCRdb to the early 2020s). Library construction relied on the immunoSEQ multiplex PCR assay. TCRdb holds this immuneACCESS table with in-frame rearrangements only. Some clones are missing; in checked studies, unresolved V genes explain under half, and the rest has no known cause. This sample has more than 95,000 clones in its table, and 90% to 95% of those were observed once. Together, the top ten hold around 45% of the sample. This specimen's time point label, interpreted: baseline before first vaccination. The starting material was peripheral blood, obtained on day 0 of AZD1222 vaccination. The receptor source for this set is an adult in good health.

In its sample, this clone was seen a few times. The chain carries TRBV29-1 and TRBJ1-5, with D possibly matching TRBD1 (5 bases). CDR1 and CDR2 (germline): SQVTM, ANQGSEA. The CDR3 sequence is 12 residues long. The CDR3 DNA reads TGCAGTTACCAGGACCCTGGGGGGCCCCAGCATTTT. Protein product: CSYQDPGGPQHF.

The CDR3 DNA is TGCGCCAGCAGCCCGAGCGGGACCCAAGAGACCCAGTACTTC. Amino acids: CASSPSGTQETQYF. This chain uses TRBV5-1 with TRBJ2-5, with 7 positions matching TRBD2. Germline-derived CDR1 and CDR2 are SGHRS and YFSETQ. V gave up 4 bases and J gave up 1 base; unmatched junction bases: 4. The CDR3 loop spans 14 amino acids.

V is TRBV5-5 and J is TRBJ2-7; D might be TRBD1 or TRBD2, each matching 6 bases. This CDR3 comprises 14 residues. The germline CDR1 and CDR2 sequences are SGHKS and YYEKEE (reference sequence). V lost 3 bases, J lost 3 bases, and 13 bases lay in between. The CDR3 region is CASSSLGGLYEQYF. The DNA for the CDR3 is TGTGCCAGCAGCTCTCTGGGGGGCCTCTACGAGCAGTACTTC. Full variable domain (missing parts from reference TRBV5-5 and TRBJ2-7): DAGVTQSPTHLIKTRGQQVTLRCSPISGHKSVSWYQQVLGQGPQFIFQYYEKEERGRGNFPDRFSARQFPNYSSELNVNALLLGDSALYLCASSSLGGLYEQYFGPGTRLTVT.

The J gene is TRBJ2-3, the V gene TRBV24-1; 7 bases are a match to TRBD1. The germline gives CDR1 KGHDR, CDR2 SFDVKD. The V gene end was trimmed by 12 bases and the J gene end by 2 bases; junction bases not matched to a gene: 7. The CDR3 spans 13 residues. The CDR3 nucleotides read TGTGCCGCAAGGGACAGATTCACAGATACGCAGTATTTT. Amino acid sequence: CAARDRFTDTQYF.

This sequence joins TRBV3-1 (or the pseudogene TRBV3-2) and TRBJ1-3; D remains unclear. V lost 1 base to trimming and J lost 0 bases, with 10 bases between them. Germline V gene data show CDR1 as LGHDT and CDR2 as YNNKEL (reference sequence). The CDR3 has 16 residues. The CDR3 DNA reads as TGTGCCAGCAGCCAAGGGGCGTCCGGCTCTGGAAACACCATATATTTT. Its translation: CASSQGASGSGNTIYF.

This clone came up once. The genes are TRBV19 and TRBJ1-2, with TRBD1 matching over 9 bases. The germline gives CDR1 LNHDA, CDR2 SQIVND (reference sequence). There are 14 residues in the CDR3. V was clipped by 9 bases and J by 3 bases; unmatched bases: 8. CDR3 residues: CASQTGGGDYGYTF. CDR3 DNA: TGTGCCAGCCAGACAGGGGGTGGCGACTATGGCTACACCTTC. Filled out from reference TRBV19 and TRBJ1-2, the complete variable domain reads DGGITQSPKYLFRKEGQNVTLSCEQNLNHDAMYWYRQDPGQGLRLIYYSQIVNDFQKGDIAEGYSVSREKKESFPLTVTSAQKNPTAFYLCASQTGGGDYGYTFGSGTRLTVV.

The chain couples TRBV2 to TRBJ2-5; 10 bases are shared with TRBD2. CDR1 is SNHLY and CDR2 is FYNNEI in the germline V gene. The CDR3 is 15 amino acids. After removal of 0 bases from V and 4 bases from J, the junction contained 2 bases not matched to a gene. The CDR3 DNA sequence: TGTGCCAGCAGTGAAGCGGCTAGCGGGAGAGAGACCCAGTACTTC. This codes for CASSEAASGRETQYF. Full variable domain (rest looked up from reference TRBV2 and TRBJ2-5): EPEVTQTPSHQVTQMGQEVILRCVPISNHLYFYWYRQILGQKVEFLVSFYNNEISEKSEIFDDQFSVERPDGSNFTLKIRSTKLEDSAMYFCASSEAASGRETQYFGPGTRLLVL.

The chain recombines TRBV2 with TRBJ2-1; 10 bases match TRBD2. The V gene's germline CDR1 is SNHLY and CDR2 FYNNEI. The CDR3 is 17 amino acids. The J segment lost 8 bases and the V segment lost 1 base, leaving 11 bases of the junction unmatched. The CDR3 DNA follows: TGTGCCAGCAGTGAAGTGGCTAGCGGGAGTTTTAGCGATGAGCAGTTCTTC. Translated, it gives CASSEVASGSFSDEQFF.

The chain uses TRBV3-1 (or the pseudogene TRBV3-2) and TRBJ2-7, with D maybe TRBD2 (5 bases). V gave up 3 bases and J gave up 5 bases, with 14 bases separating them. The CDR3 is 14 residues long. The germline V gene encodes CDR1 LGHDT and CDR2 YNNKEL (reference sequence). CDR3 nucleotides: TGTGCCAGCAGCCAGGAGGAGAGGGTCAACGAGCAGTACTTC. Translating gives CASSQEERVNEQYF.

This chain uses TRBV28 with TRBJ2-4, with TRBD2 as a possible D gene (7 bases). The CDR3 length is 15 residues. Deletions cut 8 bases from V and 1 base from J, with 15 bases between. The germline V gene has CDR1 MDHEN and CDR2 SYDVKM. The CDR3, as DNA: TGTGCCAGCGGCCGGGGGGCGGTTGCCAAAAACATTCAGTACTTC. It codes for CASGRGAVAKNIQYF.

The chain uses TRBV7-9 and TRBJ2-7; maybe TRBD1 (6 bases). The V and J ends lost 2 bases and 2 bases respectively, with 10 bases between them. The CDR3 is made up of 14 amino acids. Germline V gives CDR1 SEHNR, CDR2 FQNEAQ (reference sequence). Here the CDR3 DNA reads TGTGCCAGCAGCTTAACACAGGGAACCTACGAGCAGTACTTC. Translated, it gives CASSLTQGTYEQYF.

J is TRBJ2-7 and V is TRBV13; 7 bases match TRBD2. The CDR3 length is 13 residues. CDR1 is PRHDT and CDR2 is FYEKMQ in the germline V gene (reference sequence). With V trimmed by 3 bases and J by 3 bases, 2 bases remained unmatched. The CDR3 region is CASSFRTSYEQYF. DNA for the CDR3: TGTGCCAGCAGCTTCAGGACTAGCTACGAGCAGTACTTC.

The CDR3 here is CASSQQLIGSPLHF. The CDR3, as DNA: TGTGCCAGCAGCCAACAACTAATAGGTTCACCCCTCCACTTT. This chain links TRBV3-1 (or the pseudogene TRBV3-2) with TRBJ1-6; no definite D call. V was clipped by 2 bases and J by 9 bases, with 11 bases between them. CDR3 length: 14 residues. Germline V gene data show CDR1 as LGHDT and CDR2 as YNNKEL (reference sequence).

The chain recombines TRBV28 with TRBJ2-7; 11 bases line up with TRBD2. The CDR3 contains 15 residues. Germline V gives CDR1 MDHEN, CDR2 SYDVKM. V was clipped by 3 bases and J by 4 bases; unmatched bases: 5. The CDR3 sequence: CASSLGLAGGYEQYF. The DNA of the CDR3 is TGTGCCAGCAGTTTGGGGCTAGCGGGAGGATACGAGCAGTACTTC.

The V and J genes are TRBV5-4 and TRBJ2-7, with 11 bases matching TRBD2. Germline CDR1 reads SGHNT; CDR2 reads YYREEE (reference sequence). With V trimmed by 2 bases and J by 2 bases, 3 bases remained unmatched. The CDR3 loop spans 15 amino acids. The CDR3 DNA follows: TGTGCCAGCAGCTTTAGCGGGAGGGGCGCCTACGAGCAGTACTTC. Protein: CASSFSGRGAYEQYF.

V is TRBV28 and J is TRBJ2-6, with 11 bases lining up with TRBD1. The V segment lost 6 bases and the J segment 4 bases; nucleotides outside the gene matches: 11. Germline CDR1 is MDHEN and CDR2 is SYDVKM. This CDR3 has 18 amino acids. The CDR3 loop is CASRLGQGASVGANVLTF. Written as DNA, the CDR3 is TGTGCCAGCAGACTAGGACAGGGGGCTTCTGTGGGGGCCAACGTCCTGACTTTC.

CDR3 DNA: TGTGCCAGCAGGCGGACAGGGACGGAGGAGCAGTACTTC. Its translation: CASRRTGTEEQYF. The chain couples TRBV12-3 or TRBV12-4 to TRBJ2-7, with 8 nucleotides matching TRBD1. This CDR3 region has 13 residues. After removal of 6 bases from V and 7 bases from J, the junction contained 8 bases not matched to a gene.

The V call is TRBV28, the J call TRBJ1-5; 9 nucleotides align to TRBD1. The germline V gene has CDR1 MDHEN and CDR2 SYDVKM. The CDR3 covers 17 residues. Trimming cost V 2 bases and J 7 bases; bases outside gene matches: 12. CDR3 DNA: TGTGCCAGCAGTTTAGGGCGGACAGGGGTCCGGTCACAGCCCCAGCATTTT. Protein product: CASSLGRTGVRSQPQHF.

V and J are TRBV19 and TRBJ2-7; 7 nucleotides line up with TRBD2. This CDR3 region has 14 residues. J was trimmed by 4 bases and V by 7 bases; bases with no gene match: 10. Looked up from germline, CDR1 is LNHDA and CDR2 is SQIVND (reference sequence). The CDR3: CASTMIAGDYEQYF. CDR3 nucleotide sequence: TGTGCCAGTACCATGATAGCGGGTGATTACGAGCAGTACTTC. Using reference TRBV19 and TRBJ2-7 for the parts outside the CDR3, the full variable domain is DGGITQSPKYLFRKEGQNVTLSCEQNLNHDAMYWYRQDPGQGLRLIYYSQIVNDFQKGDIAEGYSVSREKKESFPLTVTSAQKNPTAFYLCASTMIAGDYEQYFGPGTRLTVT.

The rearrangement links TRBV4-2 to TRBJ1-2; D may be TRBD1 (6 bases). V lost 0 bases, J lost 3 bases, and 23 bases lay in between. Germline CDR1 reads LGHNA; CDR2 reads YNFKEQ. The CDR3 consists of 19 residues. The CDR3 region has the DNA TGTGCCAGCAGCCAAGATAGAAGGTCTGGAGGGGGTAGGGACTATGGCTACACCTTC. Translation gives CASSQDRRSGGGRDYGYTF.

The chain joins TRBV5-1 to TRBJ1-1, with 9 bases identical to TRBD1. The CDR3 extends over 13 amino acids. After removal of 7 bases from V and 1 base from J, the junction contained 2 bases not matched to a gene. The germline CDR1 and CDR2 sequences are SGHRS and YFSETQ. In DNA form, the CDR3 reads TGCGCCAGCCTGGGACAGGGGAACACTGAAGCTTTCTTT. Translating gives CASLGQGNTEAFF.

CDR3 DNA sequence: TGTGCCAGCAGCCCCCGGAGGGGCTTGTACGAGCAGTACTTC. Encoded protein: CASSPRRGLYEQYF. The V call is TRBV6-2 or TRBV6-3, the J call TRBJ2-7, with D maybe TRBD2 (6 bases). Trimming removed 6 bases from V and 4 bases from J, with 16 bases in between. Germline loops: CDR1 MNHEY, CDR2 SVGEGT. CDR3 length: 14 residues.

V usage is TRBV5-1 and J usage is TRBJ2-7; unclear D gene. CDR3 length: 13 residues. Germline lookup yields CDR1 SGHRS and CDR2 YFSETQ. V was trimmed by 0 bases and J by 6 bases, leaving 10 bases between them. Written as DNA, the CDR3 is TGCGCCAGCAGCTTGGAGGTATTTTCCGAGCAGTACTTC. It yields the protein CASSLEVFSEQYF.

This chain links TRBV28 with TRBJ2-5; the D gene is possibly TRBD2 (6 bases). This CDR3 contains 12 residues. The V gene's germline CDR1 is MDHEN and CDR2 SYDVKM. Trimming left V 8 bases short and J 5 bases short, with 12 bases between. The CDR3 DNA is TGTGCCAGCGGAGGCGGGGCGGAGACCCAGTACTTC. It specifies CASGGGAETQYF.

The J gene is TRBJ2-2, the V gene TRBV7-9; TRBD1 aligns across 9 bases. Trimming at V came to 4 bases and at J to 3 bases, leaving 6 bases not matched to a gene. From germline, CDR1 is SEHNR and CDR2 FQNEAQ (reference sequence). The CDR3 sequence is 16 residues long. This CDR3 reads CASSSRTGVDTGELFF. CDR3 nucleotides: TGTGCCAGCAGCTCGAGGACAGGGGTCGACACCGGGGAGCTGTTTTTT.

This rearrangement joins TRBV29-1 to TRBJ1-4; weak D call: TRBD1 (5 bases). Trimming removed 4 bases from V and 0 bases from J, with 15 bases in between. This CDR3 spans 16 amino acids. CDR1 is SQVTM, CDR2 ANQGSEA, per germline. This CDR3 reads CSVGDIEGSTNEKLFF. CDR3 coding DNA: TGCAGCGTTGGGGATATTGAGGGGTCAACTAATGAAAAACTGTTTTTT. Looking up the rest from reference TRBV29-1 and TRBJ1-4 gives the full variable domain: SAVISQKPSRDICQRGTSLTIQCQVDSQVTMMFWYRQQPGQSLTLIATANQGSEATYESGFVIDKFPISRPNLTFSTLTVSNMSPEDSSIYLCSVGDIEGSTNEKLFFGSGTQLSVL.

The V call is TRBV12-5, the J call TRBJ2-1, with 15 bases matching TRBD2. The J segment lost 7 bases and the V segment lost 0 bases, leaving 7 bases of the junction unmatched. CDR3 length: 18 residues. Germline V gene lookup returns CDR1 LGHNT and CDR2 FRNRAP. This CDR3 reads CASGLVRGLAGGGNEQFF. DNA for the CDR3: TGTGCTAGTGGTTTGGTGAGGGGACTAGCGGGAGGCGGGAATGAGCAGTTCTTC.